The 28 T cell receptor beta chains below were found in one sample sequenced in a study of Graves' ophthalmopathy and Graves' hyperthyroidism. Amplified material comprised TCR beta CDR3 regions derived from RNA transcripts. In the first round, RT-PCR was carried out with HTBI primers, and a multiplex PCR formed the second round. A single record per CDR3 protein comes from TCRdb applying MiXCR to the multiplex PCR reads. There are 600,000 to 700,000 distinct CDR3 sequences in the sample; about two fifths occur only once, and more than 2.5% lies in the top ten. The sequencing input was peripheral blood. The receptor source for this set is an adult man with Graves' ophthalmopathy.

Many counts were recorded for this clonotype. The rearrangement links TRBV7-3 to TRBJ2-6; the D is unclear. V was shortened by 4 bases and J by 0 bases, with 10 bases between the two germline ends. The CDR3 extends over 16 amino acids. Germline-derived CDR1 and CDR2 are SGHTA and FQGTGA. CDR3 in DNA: TGTGCCAGCAGCTCGACCCCATTCTCTGGGGCCAACGTCCTGACTTTC. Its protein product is CASSSTPFSGANVLTF.

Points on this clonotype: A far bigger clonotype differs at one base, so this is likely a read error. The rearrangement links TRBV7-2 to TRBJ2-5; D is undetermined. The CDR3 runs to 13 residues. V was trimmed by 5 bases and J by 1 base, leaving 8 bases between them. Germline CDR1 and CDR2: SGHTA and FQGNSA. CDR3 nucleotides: TGTGCCAGCAGCGTACCATCCCAAGAGACCCAGTACTTC. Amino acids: CASSVPSQETQYF. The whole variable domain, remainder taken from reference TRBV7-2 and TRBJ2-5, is GAGVSQSPSNKVTEKGKDVELRCDPISGHTALYWYRQSLGQGLEFLIYFQGNSAPDKSGLPSDRFSAERTGGSVSTLTIQRTQQEDSAVYLCASSVPSQETQYFGPGTRLLVL.

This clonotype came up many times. CDR3 in DNA: TGTGCCTGGAGGCAGGGGGCAAGGGACACCGGGGAGCTGTTTTTT. This gives the protein CAWRQGARDTGELFF. The rearrangement joins TRBV30 to TRBJ2-2; 8 nucleotides line up with TRBD1. The CDR3 is 15 residues long. The ends lost 3 bases at V and 3 bases at J; junction bases unmatched: 6. CDR1 is GTSNPN, CDR2 SVGIG, per germline (reference sequence).

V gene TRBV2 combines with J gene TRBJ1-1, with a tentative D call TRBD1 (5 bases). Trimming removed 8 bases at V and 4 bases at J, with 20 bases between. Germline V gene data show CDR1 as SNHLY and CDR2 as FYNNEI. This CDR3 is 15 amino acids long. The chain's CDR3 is CASRYGAGRFTEAFF. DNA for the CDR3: TGTGCCAGCCGCTACGGGGCAGGGCGTTTCACTGAAGCTTTCTTT.

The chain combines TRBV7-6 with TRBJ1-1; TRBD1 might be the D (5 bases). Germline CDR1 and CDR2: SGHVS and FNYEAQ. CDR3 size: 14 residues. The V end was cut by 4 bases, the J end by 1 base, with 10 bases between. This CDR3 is CASSWRTSNTEAFF. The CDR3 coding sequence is TGTGCCAGCAGCTGGAGGACATCGAACACTGAAGCTTTCTTT.

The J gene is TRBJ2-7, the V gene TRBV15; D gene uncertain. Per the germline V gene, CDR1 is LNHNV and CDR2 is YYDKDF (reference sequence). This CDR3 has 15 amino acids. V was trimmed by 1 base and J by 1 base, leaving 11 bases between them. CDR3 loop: CATSRGPSESYEQYF. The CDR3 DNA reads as TGTGCCACCAGCAGAGGCCCAAGTGAATCCTACGAGCAGTACTTC.

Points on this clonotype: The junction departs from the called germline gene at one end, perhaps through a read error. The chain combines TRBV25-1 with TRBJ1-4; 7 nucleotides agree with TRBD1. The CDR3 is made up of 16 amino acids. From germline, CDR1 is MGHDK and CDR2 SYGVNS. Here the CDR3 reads CASSLTGVGGGENLFF. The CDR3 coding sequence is TGTGCCAGCAGTTTAACAGGGGTTGGAGGAGGTGAAAATCTGTTTTTT.

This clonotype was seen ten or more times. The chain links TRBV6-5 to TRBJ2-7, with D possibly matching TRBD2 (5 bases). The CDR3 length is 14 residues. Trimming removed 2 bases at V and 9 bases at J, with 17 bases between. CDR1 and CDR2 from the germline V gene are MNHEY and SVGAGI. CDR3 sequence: CASSYREQHAGQYF. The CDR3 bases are TGTGCCAGCAGTTACAGGGAGCAGCACGCTGGGCAGTACTTC.

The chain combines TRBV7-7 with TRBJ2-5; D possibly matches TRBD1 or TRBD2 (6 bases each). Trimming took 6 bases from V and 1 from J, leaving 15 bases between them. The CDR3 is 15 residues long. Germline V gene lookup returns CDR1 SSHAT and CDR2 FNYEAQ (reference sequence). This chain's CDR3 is CASSFWGARQETQYF. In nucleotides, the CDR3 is TGTGCCAGCAGTTTCTGGGGGGCTCGCCAAGAGACCCAGTACTTC.

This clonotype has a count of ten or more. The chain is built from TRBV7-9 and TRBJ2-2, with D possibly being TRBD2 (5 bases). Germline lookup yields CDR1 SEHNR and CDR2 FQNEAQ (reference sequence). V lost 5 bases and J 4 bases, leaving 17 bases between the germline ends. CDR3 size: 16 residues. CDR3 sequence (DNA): TGTGCCAGCAGCCACCAGAGCGGCTTCGGCACCGGGGAGCTGTTTTTT. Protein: CASSHQSGFGTGELFF.

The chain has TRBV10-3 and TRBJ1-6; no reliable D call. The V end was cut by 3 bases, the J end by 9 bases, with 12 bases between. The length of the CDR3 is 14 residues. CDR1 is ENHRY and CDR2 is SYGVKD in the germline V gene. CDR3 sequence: CAISEDGMTSPLHF. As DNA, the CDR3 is TGTGCCATCAGTGAAGACGGGATGACTTCACCCCTCCACTTT.

CDR3 in DNA: TGTGCCAGCAGCTTAGACGGGAGACGGAGCGAGCAGTACTTC. Encoded protein: CASSLDGRRSEQYF. The rearrangement links TRBV7-9 to TRBJ2-7; the D gene is possibly TRBD2 (6 bases). Looked up from germline, CDR1 is SEHNR and CDR2 is FQNEAQ (reference sequence). The CDR3 has 14 residues. V was trimmed by 1 base and J by 6 bases, leaving 13 bases between them.

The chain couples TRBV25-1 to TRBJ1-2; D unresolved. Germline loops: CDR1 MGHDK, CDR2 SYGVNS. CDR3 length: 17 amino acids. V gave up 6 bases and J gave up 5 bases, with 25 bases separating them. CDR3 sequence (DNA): TGTGCCAGCAGCCAAGACCTCGTTCCACGCCCCGCGTATGGCTACACCTTC. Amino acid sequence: CASSQDLVPRPAYGYTF.

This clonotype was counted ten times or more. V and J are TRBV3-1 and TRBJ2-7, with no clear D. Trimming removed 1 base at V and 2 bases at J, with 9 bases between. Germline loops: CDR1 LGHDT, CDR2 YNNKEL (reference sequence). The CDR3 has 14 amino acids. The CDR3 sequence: CASSQGGTTYEQYF. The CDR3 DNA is TGTGCCAGCAGCCAAGGTGGTACTACCTACGAGCAGTACTTC.

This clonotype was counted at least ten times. The CDR3 nucleotides read TGTGCCAGCGGGGGCGACTCCTACGAGCAGTACTTC. Protein: CASGGDSYEQYF. The genes are TRBV2 and TRBJ2-7; D perhaps matches TRBD1 (6 bases). The CDR3 runs 12 residues. Per germline, CDR1 SNHLY and CDR2 FYNNEI. V shed 8 bases and J shed 0 bases, with 8 bases lying between them.

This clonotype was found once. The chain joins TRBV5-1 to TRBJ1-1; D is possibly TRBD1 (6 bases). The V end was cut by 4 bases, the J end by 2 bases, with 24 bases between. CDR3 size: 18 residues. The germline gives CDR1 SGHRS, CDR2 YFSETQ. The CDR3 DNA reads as TGCGCCAGCAGCATGTCCCCCCAGGGGCCCCTTTCAAACACTGAAGCTTTCTTT. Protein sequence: CASSMSPQGPLSNTEAFF.

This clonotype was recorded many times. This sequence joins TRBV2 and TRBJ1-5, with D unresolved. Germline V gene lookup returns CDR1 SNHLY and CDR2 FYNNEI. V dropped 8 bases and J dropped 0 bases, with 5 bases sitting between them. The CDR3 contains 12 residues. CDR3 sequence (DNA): TGTGCCAGCGCAGATAGCAATCAGCCCCAGCATTTT. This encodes CASADSNQPQHF.

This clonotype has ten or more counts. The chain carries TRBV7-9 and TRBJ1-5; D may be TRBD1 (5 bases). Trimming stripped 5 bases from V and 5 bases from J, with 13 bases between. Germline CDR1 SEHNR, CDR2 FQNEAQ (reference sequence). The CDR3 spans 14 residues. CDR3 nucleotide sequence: TGTGCCAGCAGCCCCGGGACCTCCTATCAGCCCCAGCATTTT. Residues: CASSPGTSYQPQHF.

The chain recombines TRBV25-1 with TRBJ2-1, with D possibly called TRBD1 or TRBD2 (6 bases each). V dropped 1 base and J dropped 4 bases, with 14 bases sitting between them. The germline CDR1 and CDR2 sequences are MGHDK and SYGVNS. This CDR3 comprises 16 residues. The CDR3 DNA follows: TGTGCCAGCAGTGAATTAGGAGGGGGACTTTACAATGAGCAGTTCTTC. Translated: CASSELGGGLYNEQFF.

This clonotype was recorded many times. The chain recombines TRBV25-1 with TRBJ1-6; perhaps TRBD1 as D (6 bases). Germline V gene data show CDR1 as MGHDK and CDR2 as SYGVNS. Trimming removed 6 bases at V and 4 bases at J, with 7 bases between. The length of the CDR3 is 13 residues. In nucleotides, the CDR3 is TGTGCCAGCAGGGACAGTTATAATTCACCCCTCCACTTT. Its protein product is CASRDSYNSPLHF.

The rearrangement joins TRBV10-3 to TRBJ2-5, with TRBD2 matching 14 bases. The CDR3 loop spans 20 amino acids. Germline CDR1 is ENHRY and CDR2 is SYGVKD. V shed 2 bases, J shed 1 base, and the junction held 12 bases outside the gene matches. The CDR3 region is CAISEGFTGTSGGSQETQYF. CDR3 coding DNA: TGTGCCATCAGTGAGGGTTTCACCGGGACTAGCGGGGGCTCCCAAGAGACCCAGTACTTC.

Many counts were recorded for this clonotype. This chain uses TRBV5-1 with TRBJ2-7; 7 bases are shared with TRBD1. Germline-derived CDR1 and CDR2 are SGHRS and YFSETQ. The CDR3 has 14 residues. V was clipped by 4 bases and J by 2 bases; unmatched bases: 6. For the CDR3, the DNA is TGCGCCAGCAGCCTCGACAGGGTAACCTACGAGCAGTACTTC. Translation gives CASSLDRVTYEQYF.

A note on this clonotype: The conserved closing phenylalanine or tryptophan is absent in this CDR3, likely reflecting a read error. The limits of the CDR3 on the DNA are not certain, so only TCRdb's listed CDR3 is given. CDR3 protein: CASSQVHG. The V and J genes are TRBV7-9 and TRBJ2-5. The CDR3 comprises 8 residues, both ends counted. CDR1 and CDR2 (germline): SEHNR, FQNEAQ (reference sequence).

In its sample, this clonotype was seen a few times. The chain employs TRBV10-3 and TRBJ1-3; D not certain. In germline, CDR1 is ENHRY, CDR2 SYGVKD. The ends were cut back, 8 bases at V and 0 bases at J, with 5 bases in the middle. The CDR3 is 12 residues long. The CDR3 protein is CAIGSSGNTIYF. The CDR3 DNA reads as TGTGCCATCGGTAGCTCTGGAAACACCATATATTTT.

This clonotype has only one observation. CDR3 amino acids: CASSARGDRGGYGYTF. In nucleotides, the CDR3 is TGTGCCAGCAGTGCTAGGGGGGACAGGGGCGGCTATGGCTACACCTTC. V usage is TRBV25-1 and J usage is TRBJ1-2; TRBD1 matches at 10 bases. The germline V gene has CDR1 MGHDK and CDR2 SYGVNS. The CDR3 consists of 16 residues. V was clipped by 4 bases and J by 4 bases; unmatched bases: 9.

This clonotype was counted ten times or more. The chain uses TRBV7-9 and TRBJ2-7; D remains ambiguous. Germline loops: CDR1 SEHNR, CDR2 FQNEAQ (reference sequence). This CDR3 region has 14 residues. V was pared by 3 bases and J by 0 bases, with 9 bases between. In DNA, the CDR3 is TGTGCCAGCAGCTTTGACGCCCTCTCCTACGAGCAGTACTTC. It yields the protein CASSFDALSYEQYF.

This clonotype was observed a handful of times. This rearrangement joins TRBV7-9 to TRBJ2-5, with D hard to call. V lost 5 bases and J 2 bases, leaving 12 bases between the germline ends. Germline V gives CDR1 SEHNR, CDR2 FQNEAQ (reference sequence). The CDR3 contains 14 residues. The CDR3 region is CASSPGPVQETQYF. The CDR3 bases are TGTGCCAGCAGCCCGGGTCCGGTACAAGAGACCCAGTACTTC.

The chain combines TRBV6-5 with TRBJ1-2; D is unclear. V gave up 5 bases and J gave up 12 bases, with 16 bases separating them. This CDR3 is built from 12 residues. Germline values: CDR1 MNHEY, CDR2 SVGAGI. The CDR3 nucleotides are TGTGCCAGCAGTCCCAACATCAAATGGAACACCTTC. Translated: CASSPNIKWNTF.